The 30 T cell receptor beta chains below were found in one sample sequenced in a study of T cells after somatic rescue of genetic block. Measured with immunoSEQ multiplex PCR; TCRdb has only the in-frame clones, and not every one. The sample lists approximately 110,000 clones, around nine tenths occurring once. The sequenced material came from peripheral blood mononuclear cells (PBMCs). Source of these receptors: a woman under 30.

This rearrangement joins TRBV7-9 to TRBJ2-7, with 8 bases lining up with TRBD2. This CDR3 region has 15 residues. Germline lookup yields CDR1 SEHNR and CDR2 FQNEAQ (reference sequence). Unmatched junction bases numbered 10, after V lost 7 bases and J lost 2 bases. CDR3 region: CASTQPGLGAYEQYF. Written as DNA, the CDR3 is TGTGCCAGCACCCAACCGGGACTAGGCGCCTACGAGCAGTACTTC. The full variable domain, its missing parts supplied by reference TRBV7-9 and TRBJ2-7, is DTGVSQNPRHKITKRGQNVTFRCDPISEHNRLYWYRQTLGQGPEFLTYFQNEAQLEKSRLLSDRFSAERPKGSFSTLEIQRTEQGDSAMYLCASTQPGLGAYEQYFGPGTRLTVT.

This clone was seen repeatedly, ten times or more. The V call is TRBV6-4, the J call TRBJ2-3, with D hard to call. V was trimmed by 2 bases and J by 0 bases, leaving 9 bases between them. This CDR3 region has 15 residues. Germline V lookup: CDR1 MRHNA, CDR2 SNTAGT. The CDR3 region is CASSDGQQSTDTQYF. The CDR3 nucleotides read TGTGCCAGCAGTGACGGGCAGCAAAGCACAGATACGCAGTATTTT.

A few counts support this clone. This sequence joins TRBV18 and TRBJ1-3, with TRBD1 matching 7 bases. The junction had 5 bases not matched to a gene; V was cut back by 2 bases and J by 4 bases. The CDR3 runs 15 residues. Per germline, CDR1 KGHSH and CDR2 LQKENI. The CDR3 DNA reads as TGTGCCAGCTCACCAGTGACAGGGCCCGGAAACACCATATATTTT. This sequence encodes CASSPVTGPGNTIYF.

V gene TRBV28 combines with J gene TRBJ1-2; 9 nucleotides line up with TRBD1. The CDR3 length is 14 residues. Unmatched junction bases numbered 3, after V lost 5 bases and J lost 2 bases. The germline gives CDR1 MDHEN, CDR2 SYDVKM. The chain's CDR3 is CASSRTGENYGYTF. DNA of the CDR3: TGTGCCAGCAGTCGGACAGGGGAAAACTATGGCTACACCTTC.

The V call is TRBV9, the J call TRBJ1-5; no clear D gene. The CDR3 is 15 amino acids. Per germline, CDR1 SGDLS and CDR2 YYNGEE. V lost 5 bases and J lost 2, with 14 bases in between. The CDR3 region is CASSASWRGNQPQHF. The CDR3 DNA follows: TGTGCCAGCAGTGCCTCCTGGAGGGGCAATCAGCCCCAGCATTTT.

This sequence joins TRBV6-5 and TRBJ2-7; D unresolved. CDR3 length equals 13 residues. The germline gives CDR1 MNHEY, CDR2 SVGAGI. V dropped 2 bases and J dropped 6 bases, with 11 bases sitting between them. CDR3 sequence reads: CASSYGDLREQYF. The CDR3 DNA is TGTGCCAGCAGTTACGGGGATCTTCGCGAGCAGTACTTC.

The V gene is TRBV5-5, the J gene TRBJ2-1, with TRBD2 identical over 12 bases. The CDR3 consists of 16 residues. V was pared by 4 bases and J by 6 bases, with 8 bases of the junction left unmatched. The V gene's germline CDR1 is SGHKS and CDR2 YYEKEE (reference sequence). CDR3 bases: TGTGCCAGCAGCCCGGGGACTAGCGGGCGCCTCAATGAGCAGTTCTTC. Translation gives CASSPGTSGRLNEQFF.

The rearrangement uses TRBV6-1 and TRBJ2-7, with D possibly TRBD2 on 7 matching bases. The CDR3 has 15 amino acids. Trimming cost V 3 bases and J 7 bases, with 19 bases left between them. Germline V lookup: CDR1 MNHNS, CDR2 SASEGT. CDR3 DNA sequence: TGTGCCAGCAGTGATCCCCGCGGGGGCCGATGGGAGCAGTACTTC. It translates to CASSDPRGGRWEQYF.

The chain carries TRBV2 and TRBJ2-7; TRBD1 aligns across 8 bases. J lost 4 bases, V lost 6 bases, and 8 bases had no gene match. The CDR3 covers 14 residues. CDR1 and CDR2 from the germline V gene are SNHLY and FYNNEI. This CDR3 reads CASRLIQGGYEQYF. The CDR3 DNA sequence: TGTGCCAGCAGGCTCATACAGGGGGGTTACGAGCAGTACTTC. Full variable domain (remainder filled in from reference TRBV2 and TRBJ2-7): EPEVTQTPSHQVTQMGQEVILRCVPISNHLYFYWYRQILGQKVEFLVSFYNNEISEKSEIFDDQFSVERPDGSNFTLKIRSTKLEDSAMYFCASRLIQGGYEQYFGPGTRLTVT.

V usage is TRBV29-1 and J usage is TRBJ1-4; 10 bases fit TRBD1. Germline CDR1 is SQVTM and CDR2 is ANQGSEA. CDR3 length: 16 residues. V was pared by 7 bases and J by 7 bases, with 15 bases of the junction left unmatched. CDR3 nucleotide sequence: TGCAGCGCCGGTCGGGGAGGACAGGGGGGAGTTGAAAAACTGTTTTTT. Amino acid sequence: CSAGRGGQGGVEKLFF.

This clone was seen only once. This chain joins TRBV4-3 and TRBJ2-5, with 13 bases lining up with TRBD2. V dropped 0 bases and J dropped 4; count of bases not matched to a gene: 2. The CDR3 consists of 16 residues. The V gene's germline CDR1 is LGHNA and CDR2 YSLEER. The CDR3 loop reads CASSQDRLAGGETQYF. In nucleotides, the CDR3 is TGCGCCAGCAGCCAAGACCGACTAGCGGGAGGAGAGACCCAGTACTTC.

The V call is TRBV7-2, the J call TRBJ1-2; 9 nucleotides match TRBD1. Germline trimming cut 3 bases from V and 4 bases from J; bases unmatched to any gene: 12. CDR3 length equals 17 residues. Germline V gene data show CDR1 as SGHTA and CDR2 as FQGNSA. The CDR3 loop is CASSFPVSGQGTYGYTF. CDR3 nucleotides: TGTGCCAGCAGCTTTCCGGTCTCGGGACAGGGAACCTATGGCTACACCTTC.

CDR3 residues: CARSLGDRGDEKLFF. The CDR3 nucleotides read TGTGCCAGAAGCTTGGGCGACAGGGGGGATGAAAAACTGTTTTTT. The rearrangement links TRBV5-3 to TRBJ1-4, with 9 positions matching TRBD1. TRBV5-3 is an ORF, and what it does is uncertain. Trimming took 0 bases from V and 6 from J; bases not matched to a gene: 3. CDR3 length: 15 amino acids.

The chain carries TRBV10-3 and TRBJ2-7; no clear D. The CDR3 covers 14 residues. The germline CDR1 and CDR2 sequences are ENHRY and SYGVKD. Trimming pared 3 bases from V and 3 bases from J, leaving 12 bases between. CDR3 sequence: CAISDSPGDYEQYF. Written as DNA, the CDR3 is TGTGCCATCAGTGATAGCCCGGGCGACTACGAGCAGTACTTC.

The V call is TRBV10-3, the J call TRBJ1-2; D gene uncertain. V dropped 0 bases and J dropped 0 bases, with 11 bases sitting between them. CDR3 size: 16 residues. The germline gives CDR1 ENHRY, CDR2 SYGVKD. CDR3 protein: CAISESSGRANYGYTF. In DNA form, the CDR3 reads TGTGCCATCAGTGAGTCGTCGGGGAGAGCTAACTATGGCTACACCTTC.

This clone came up once. This rearrangement joins TRBV11-1 to TRBJ2-7; 10 nucleotides align to TRBD2. The CDR3 totals 15 residues. V lost 5 bases and J lost 0; bases outside the gene matches: 4. Germline CDR1 reads SGHAT; CDR2 reads FQDESV (reference sequence). The CDR3 region is CASSLLAGSSYEQYF. The CDR3 DNA sequence: TGTGCCAGCAGCCTACTAGCGGGGAGCTCCTACGAGCAGTACTTC.

The rearrangement links TRBV5-1 to TRBJ2-6; D is unclear. The CDR3 is made up of 17 amino acids. V was trimmed by 3 bases and J by 0 bases, leaving 13 bases between them. CDR1 and CDR2 (germline): SGHRS, YFSETQ. The CDR3 region is CASSSASLSSGANVLTF. In DNA form, the CDR3 reads TGCGCCAGCAGCTCCGCGAGTCTCTCCTCTGGGGCCAACGTCCTGACTTTC.

This clone was observed once. V usage is TRBV27 and J usage is TRBJ1-5, with unresolved D. This CDR3 has 12 amino acids. In germline, CDR1 is MNHEY, CDR2 SMNVEV (reference sequence). Between the trimmed V and J ends, which lost 4 bases and 4 bases, there was a span of 5 bases. The CDR3 coding sequence is TGTGCCAGCAGTTCCACGAATCAGCCCCAGCATTTT. Its protein product is CASSSTNQPQHF.

This clone occurred once. The rearrangement uses TRBV15 and TRBJ2-7, with D unclear. The germline V and J ends were trimmed by 1 base and 6 bases, with 16 bases remaining between them. The CDR3 is 15 residues long. CDR1 LNHNV and CDR2 YYDKDF come from the germline V gene (reference sequence). The chain's CDR3 is CATSRGTIWASEQYF. DNA of the CDR3: TGTGCCACCAGCAGAGGCACAATTTGGGCATCCGAGCAGTACTTC.

This chain links TRBV6-1 with TRBJ2-5, with D unresolved. The CDR3 contains 14 residues. V was cut by 1 base and J by 2 bases, with 8 bases left in between. The V gene's germline CDR1 is MNHNS and CDR2 SASEGT. CDR3 loop: CASSEGPWQETQYF. In nucleotides, the CDR3 is TGTGCCAGCAGTGAAGGGCCCTGGCAAGAGACCCAGTACTTC.

The chain employs TRBV19 and TRBJ1-5, with 7 bases fitting TRBD1. V dropped 1 base and J dropped 4; count of bases not matched to a gene: 4. The CDR3 runs to 15 residues. Per the germline V gene, CDR1 is LNHDA and CDR2 is SQIVND (reference sequence). CDR3 region: CASSIGQGENQPQHF. The DNA of the CDR3 is TGTGCCAGTAGTATAGGGCAGGGGGAAAATCAGCCCCAGCATTTT.

This clone was recorded only once. The chain employs TRBV7-6 and TRBJ2-5; TRBD1 is a possible D gene (6 bases). Trimming took 5 bases from V and 5 from J, leaving 18 bases between them. Germline V gives CDR1 SGHVS, CDR2 FNYEAQ. CDR3 length: 15 residues. The CDR3: CASSVNQGHRETQYF. CDR3 nucleotide sequence: TGTGCCAGCAGCGTGAACCAGGGGCATAGGGAGACCCAGTACTTC.

The rearrangement joins TRBV28 to TRBJ1-4; TRBD1 might be the D (5 bases). The germline V gene has CDR1 MDHEN and CDR2 SYDVKM. The CDR3 extends over 16 amino acids. The V gene lost 6 bases and the J gene lost 1 base, with 15 bases spanning the gap. CDR3: CASRRARRGTNEKLFF. DNA for the CDR3: TGTGCCAGCAGGCGGGCTAGGAGGGGAACTAATGAAAAACTGTTTTTT. Full variable domain (missing parts from reference TRBV28 and TRBJ1-4): DVKVTQSSRYLVKRTGEKVFLECVQDMDHENMFWYRQDPGLGLRLIYFSYDVKMKEKGDIPEGYSVSREKKERFSLILESASTNQTSMYLCASRRARRGTNEKLFFGSGTQLSVL.

J is TRBJ2-1 and V is TRBV4-1, with 11 bases fitting TRBD2. V was clipped by 8 bases and J by 5 bases; unmatched bases: 14. The germline gives CDR1 MGHRA, CDR2 YSYEKL. The CDR3 is 17 residues long. The CDR3 spells CASGEYLAGGIDNEQFF. CDR3 bases: TGCGCCAGCGGGGAATACCTAGCGGGGGGCATCGACAATGAGCAGTTCTTC.

This chain joins TRBV28 and TRBJ1-1; D is ambiguous. V lost 6 bases to trimming and J lost 1 base, with 3 bases between them. This CDR3 has 11 residues. The germline gives CDR1 MDHEN, CDR2 SYDVKM. The DNA of the CDR3 is TGTGCCAGCAGCCCGAACACTGAAGCTTTCTTT. It is translated as CASSPNTEAFF.

This clone has only one observation. The chain uses TRBV27 and TRBJ2-6; D is unresolved. This CDR3 contains 15 residues. The ends were cut back, 5 bases at V and 0 bases at J, with 8 bases in the middle. Germline-derived CDR1 and CDR2 are MNHEY and SMNVEV (reference sequence). The CDR3 DNA follows: TGTGCCAGCAGTGCCCCTAGCTCTGGGGCCAACGTCCTGACTTTC. Its protein product is CASSAPSSGANVLTF.

This clone occurred a few times. This chain links TRBV28 with TRBJ1-1; D not certain. The CDR3 has 14 amino acids. V was trimmed by 5 bases and J by 11 bases, leaving 21 bases between them. CDR1 is MDHEN and CDR2 is SYDVKM in the germline V gene. CDR3 region: CASSRGGQYTGAFF. The CDR3 coding sequence is TGTGCCAGCAGTCGGGGAGGGCAGTACACTGGGGCTTTCTTT.

The chain carries TRBV7-8 and TRBJ2-7; D might be TRBD1 (6 bases). Trimming removed 5 bases from V and 0 bases from J, with 11 bases in between. CDR1 is SGHVS and CDR2 is FQNEAQ in the germline V gene. The CDR3 extends over 14 amino acids. CDR3 residues: CASSRGQSSYEQYF. CDR3 nucleotide sequence: TGTGCCAGCAGCCGGGGACAAAGCTCCTACGAGCAGTACTTC.

In DNA, the CDR3 is TGTGCCAGCTCCCCTACGGTCATGAACACTGAAGCTTTCTTT. Encoded protein: CASSPTVMNTEAFF. The J gene is TRBJ1-1, the V gene TRBV18; D remains ambiguous. V gave up 6 bases and J gave up 0 bases, with 11 bases separating them. CDR3 length: 14 amino acids. Germline V gene data show CDR1 as KGHSH and CDR2 as LQKENI.

This clone appeared a few times. V is TRBV4-2 and J is TRBJ1-3; no reliable D call. Trimming pared 0 bases from V and 1 base from J, leaving 4 bases between. CDR3 length: 14 residues. Looked up from germline, CDR1 is LGHNA and CDR2 is YNFKEQ. CDR3: CASSQDFSGNTIYF. The CDR3 bases are TGTGCCAGCAGCCAAGACTTTTCTGGAAACACCATATATTTT.